Described below is a single T cell receptor (beta chain) sequence and its context. Its antigen is as yet unknown. The sample originates from a study of T cells expressing NK-cell markers. Overall study: Each TCR beta repertoire originated in sorted T cells that were CD3+CD56+NKG2C+, CD3+CD56+NKG2C- or CD3+CD56-NKG2C+.

TCRdb reanalyzed the 5' RACE reads and collapses them to one entry per CDR3 protein, without DNA. The listing records around 100,000 distinct CDR3 sequences. CDR3 length equals 17 residues. The germline gives CDR1 SEHNR, CDR2 FQNEAQ (reference sequence). Study-level results: It is unclear if expanded NKG2C-expressing clones target HCMV antigens. As a fraction of CD8+ T cells, dominant NKG2C+ clonotypes reached about 1.0-7.5% in 5 or 6 donors. Among several donors, these clonotypes also ranked first in the CD3+CD56-NKG2C+ fraction.

The sequenced material came from blood T cells: a sorted CD56 or NKG2C T cell subset, CD4+ or CD8+ T cells, or bulk PBMC T cells (not recorded which). The chain links TRBV7-9 to TRBJ2-3; TCRdb selects TRBD2, and the lack of DNA leaves this call unchecked. This clonotype was obtained from a woman aged 18 to 75 in good health. CDR3 protein: CASSLDPRGAYTDTQYF.